The 24 T cell receptor beta chains presented below share a single source sample, sequenced in a study of PD-1 blockade in classical Hodgkin lymphoma. Each and every patient relapsed after autologous stem cell transplantation, and patients got differing brentuximab vedotin exposure. Sequencing was performed with immunoSEQ multiplex PCR; in TCRdb, only in-frame clones are kept and a portion is missing. The sample has 90,000 to 100,000 clones; roughly 90% are singletons. Specimen: peripheral blood mononuclear cells (PBMCs), collected at baseline. These receptor sequences come from a human donor with classical Hodgkin lymphoma.

The chain links TRBV19 to TRBJ2-7, with TRBD2 matching 7 bases. J gave up 2 bases and V 5 bases, and 3 bases lay outside the gene matches. The CDR3 sequence is 13 residues long. The germline gives CDR1 LNHDA, CDR2 SQIVND (reference sequence). The CDR3 sequence is CASSPRGAYEQYF. The CDR3 DNA reads as TGTGCCAGTAGTCCTCGGGGGGCCTACGAGCAGTACTTC.

CDR3 sequence: CASSTKIRTSSEQYF. For the CDR3, the DNA is TGTGCCAGTAGTACGAAGATACGGACTAGCAGCGAGCAGTACTTC. The chain links TRBV19 to TRBJ2-7; TRBD2 matches 8 bases. J gave up 6 bases and V 4 bases, and 11 bases lay outside the gene matches. From germline, CDR1 is LNHDA and CDR2 SQIVND (reference sequence). The CDR3 loop spans 15 amino acids.

The chain recombines TRBV13 with TRBJ2-7, with 9 bases aligning to TRBD1. Per the germline V gene, CDR1 is PRHDT and CDR2 is FYEKMQ (reference sequence). Trimming at V came to 4 bases and at J to 6 bases, leaving 19 bases not matched to a gene. CDR3 length: 18 amino acids. The CDR3 nucleotides read TGTGCCAGCAGCTCGCCCCTTATCCGGGACAGGGATGTAGGCGAGCAGTACTTC. It specifies CASSSPLIRDRDVGEQYF.

This rearrangement joins TRBV2 to TRBJ2-7, with TRBD2 identical over 10 bases. The trim removed 5 bases at V and 7 bases at J, leaving 11 bases unmatched. Germline values: CDR1 SNHLY, CDR2 FYNNEI. The CDR3 is 15 amino acids. In nucleotides, the CDR3 is TGTGCCAGCAGTCACCCGCTAGCGGGAGTGTGGGAGCAGTACTTC. Amino acids: CASSHPLAGVWEQYF.

A single count supports this clone. DNA of the CDR3: TGTGCCAGCAGCTTACAGGGAGGGAATCAGCCCCAGCATTTT. Protein product: CASSLQGGNQPQHF. The chain is built from TRBV7-6 and TRBJ1-5, with D maybe TRBD1 (5 bases). The germline gives CDR1 SGHVS, CDR2 FNYEAQ. The CDR3 loop spans 14 amino acids. Between the trimmed V and J ends, which lost 2 bases and 4 bases, there was a span of 9 bases.

The chain uses TRBV7-8 and TRBJ2-7, with TRBD2 identical over 8 bases. The CDR3 is 17 amino acids. V gave up 0 bases and J gave up 0 bases; unmatched junction bases: 7. Germline V lookup: CDR1 SGHVS, CDR2 FQNEAQ. CDR3 in amino acids: CASSLASRREVSYEQYF. The CDR3 nucleotides are TGTGCCAGCAGCTTAGCGAGTCGGCGGGAGGTCTCCTACGAGCAGTACTTC.

This clone was observed once. This chain connects TRBV6-5 to TRBJ2-6; possibly TRBD2 for D (6 bases). Germline V gene data show CDR1 as MNHEY and CDR2 as SVGAGI. This CDR3 comprises 14 residues. V was trimmed by 7 bases and J by 0 bases, leaving 7 bases between them. CDR3 nucleotides: TGTGCCAGCATCGGGAGCTCTGGGGCCAACGTCCTGACTTTC. Residues: CASIGSSGANVLTF.

The chain couples TRBV19 to TRBJ2-7; D gene unclear. The CDR3 is 15 amino acids. Germline assignment: CDR1 LNHDA and CDR2 SQIVND (reference sequence). V was shortened by 5 bases and J by 2 bases, with 16 bases between the two germline ends. The CDR3 DNA reads as TGTGCCAGTAGTTTTTCCCTGAAGAGGACCTACGAGCAGTACTTC. Its protein is CASSFSLKRTYEQYF. Filled out from reference TRBV19 and TRBJ2-7, the complete variable domain reads DGGITQSPKYLFRKEGQNVTLSCEQNLNHDAMYWYRQDPGQGLRLIYYSQIVNDFQKGDIAEGYSVSREKKESFPLTVTSAQKNPTAFYLCASSFSLKRTYEQYFGPGTRLTVT.

The chain couples TRBV4-1 to TRBJ2-2; 8 bases match TRBD1. V lost 4 bases to trimming and J lost 2 bases; unmatched junction nucleotides: 3. This CDR3 is 15 amino acids long. The germline gives CDR1 MGHRA, CDR2 YSYEKL. CDR3 sequence reads: CASSPQGANTGELFF. The CDR3 region has the DNA TGCGCCAGCAGCCCGCAGGGGGCTAACACCGGGGAGCTGTTTTTT.

The chain employs TRBV19 and TRBJ2-7; tentative D call: TRBD2 (6 bases). Looked up from germline, CDR1 is LNHDA and CDR2 is SQIVND (reference sequence). The CDR3 totals 15 residues. V lost 3 bases and J lost 1, with 13 bases in between. The CDR3 DNA follows: TGTGCCAGTAGTATCCAGGAGGGCCTATCCTACGAGCAGTACTTC. Translation gives CASSIQEGLSYEQYF.

The chain joins TRBV29-1 to TRBJ2-1; TRBD2 agrees at 10 bases. V lost 4 bases to trimming and J lost 3 bases; unmatched junction nucleotides: 6. Germline V gene sequence: CDR1 SQVTM, CDR2 ANQGSEA. There are 15 residues in the CDR3. CDR3 sequence: CSVGPGLANYNEQFF. Written as DNA, the CDR3 is TGCAGCGTTGGCCCGGGACTAGCGAACTACAATGAGCAGTTCTTC.

The rearrangement links TRBV9 to TRBJ2-1, with 9 bases lining up with TRBD1. V lost 4 bases and J lost 6; bases outside the gene matches: 5. Germline loops: CDR1 SGDLS, CDR2 YYNGEE. The CDR3 is 14 residues long. The DNA of the CDR3 is TGTGCCAGCAGCCCTGGGACAGGGCCCAATGAGCAGTTCTTC. This gives the protein CASSPGTGPNEQFF.

The rearrangement joins TRBV6-1 to TRBJ1-2; 7 positions agree with TRBD1. The length of the CDR3 is 15 residues. CDR1 and CDR2 (germline): MNHNS, SASEGT. The trim removed 1 base at V and 9 bases at J, leaving 11 bases unmatched. CDR3 nucleotide sequence: TGTGCCAGCAGTGAAGTTTTTCGGGACAGCAGTAGCTACACCTTC. It is translated as CASSEVFRDSSSYTF.

The chain is built from TRBV6-6 and TRBJ1-1; weak D call: TRBD1 (5 bases). The CDR3 has 12 residues. Germline CDR1 reads MNHNY; CDR2 reads SVGAGI (reference sequence). Trimming shortened V by 5 bases and J by 5 bases, and 9 bases separated the two germline ends. CDR3 coding DNA: TGTGCCAGCAGTCGGGGCGTGACTGAAGCTTTCTTT. It specifies CASSRGVTEAFF.

The chain combines TRBV6-1 with TRBJ2-5; either TRBD1 or TRBD2 may fit D (5 bases each). The CDR3 runs to 14 residues. The germline V gene encodes CDR1 MNHNS and CDR2 SASEGT. The V and J ends lost 6 bases and 1 base respectively, with 12 bases between them. CDR3 in DNA: TGTGCCAGCAGCAGGGACGGACTCCAAGAGACCCAGTACTTC. Translation gives CASSRDGLQETQYF.

The J gene is TRBJ1-5, the V gene TRBV28; the D gene is possibly TRBD1 (6 bases). The CDR3 totals 15 residues. V gave up 11 bases and J gave up 2 bases, with 19 bases separating them. Germline lookup yields CDR1 MDHEN and CDR2 SYDVKM. Written as DNA, the CDR3 is TGTGCCTCCAACCCCAGGGGATCTGGCAATCAGCCCCAGCATTTT. It specifies CASNPRGSGNQPQHF.

The chain employs TRBV27 and TRBJ2-7; 9 bases fit TRBD2. The J segment lost 3 bases and the V segment lost 3 bases, leaving 3 bases of the junction unmatched. This CDR3 has 14 residues. Germline V gene sequence: CDR1 MNHEY, CDR2 SMNVEV (reference sequence). This CDR3 reads CASSLGREGYEQYF. The CDR3 region has the DNA TGTGCCAGCAGTTTGGGGCGGGAGGGCTACGAGCAGTACTTC.

The chain recombines TRBV29-1 with TRBJ2-1; 8 bases are a match to TRBD2. With 4 bases clipped from V and 4 bases from J, the junction kept 9 bases outside the gene matches. CDR1 is SQVTM and CDR2 is ANQGSEA in the germline V gene. This CDR3 comprises 15 residues. CDR3 DNA sequence: TGCAGCGTTGGGCCGGGGGGGGCCAATTACAATGAGCAGTTCTTC. It translates to CSVGPGGANYNEQFF.

This clone came up a few times. J is TRBJ2-7 and V is TRBV28, with D perhaps TRBD2 (5 bases). V was shortened by 3 bases and J by 6 bases, with 18 bases between the two germline ends. The CDR3 covers 15 residues. Germline CDR1 is MDHEN and CDR2 is SYDVKM. As DNA, the CDR3 is TGTGCCAGCAGTTTGGCGGGCACGGCCCGGTTCGAGCAGTACTTC. Residues: CASSLAGTARFEQYF.

V and J are TRBV2 and TRBJ2-6; TRBD2 matches at 10 bases. Germline V CDR1 and CDR2: SNHLY, FYNNEI. The CDR3 is 17 residues long. Trimming took 2 bases from V and 5 from J; bases not matched to a gene: 6. CDR3 in DNA: TGTGCCAGCAGTGAATTAGCGGGGGGCCTCCGGGCCAACGTCCTGACTTTC. This codes for CASSELAGGLRANVLTF.

The rearrangement uses TRBV30 and TRBJ2-2; D not resolved. CDR3 length equals 14 residues. Trimming took off 0 bases at V and 3 bases at J, with 8 bases between the two ends. CDR1 and CDR2 (germline): GTSNPN, SVGIG (reference sequence). The CDR3 coding sequence is TGTGCCTGGAGTGTACGAACCTACACCGGGGAGCTGTTTTTT. Its protein product is CAWSVRTYTGELFF. The whole variable domain, remainder taken from reference TRBV30 and TRBJ2-2, is SQTIHQWPATLVQPVGSPLSLECTVEGTSNPNLYWYRQAAGRGLQLLFYSVGIGQISSEVPQNLSASRPQDRQFILSSKKLLLSDSGFYLCAWSVRTYTGELFFGEGSRLTVL.

V usage is TRBV5-1 and J usage is TRBJ2-5; TRBD2 agrees at 14 bases. V lost 8 bases and J lost 3; bases outside the gene matches: 6. The CDR3 contains 15 residues. Germline V gene lookup returns CDR1 SGHRS and CDR2 YFSETQ. The CDR3: CASGPGLAGEETQYF. CDR3 sequence (DNA): TGCGCCAGTGGCCCGGGACTAGCGGGAGAAGAGACCCAGTACTTC.

The chain is built from TRBV19 and TRBJ2-5, with D perhaps TRBD2 (6 bases). Trimming shortened V by 5 bases and J by 2 bases, and 9 bases separated the two germline ends. Looked up from germline, CDR1 is LNHDA and CDR2 is SQIVND (reference sequence). CDR3 length: 13 residues. The CDR3 bases are TGTGCCAGTAGTGCGGGAACGCAAGAGACCCAGTACTTC. Translated: CASSAGTQETQYF.

The chain combines TRBV5-4 with TRBJ1-3, with D unresolved. V lost 5 bases and J lost 3, with 15 bases in between. Germline V CDR1 and CDR2: SGHNT, YYREEE (reference sequence). The CDR3 runs 15 residues. CDR3 coding DNA: TGTGCCAGCAGTGCGGACCCCTTTGATGGAAACACCATATATTTT. Translating it yields CASSADPFDGNTIYF.